The source of this TCR beta chain is a study of T-cell reconstitution after alpha-beta-depleted transplantation in children. Unique molecular identifiers were incorporated into the prepared TCRbeta library. TCRdb itself ran the PCR reads through MiXCR, one entry per CDR3 protein. The profile shows 450,000 to 550,000 distinct CDR3 sequences, about an eighth of them singletons. Note on this clonotype: The antigen remains unidentified.

Germline values: CDR1 SGHRS, CDR2 YFSETQ. The CDR3 contains 14 residues. Trimming took off 0 bases at V and 3 bases at J, with 9 bases between the two ends. Findings and caveats of the study: Elevated TCRbeta diversity at day 60 was traced, in some patients, to surviving recipient T cells and thymic progenitors. After transplant, at about two months, alpha-beta T cells were reportedly derived from several hundred expanded graft clones. Newly generated T cells supplied most T-cell counts and diversity one year post-transplant.

The origin of this receptor is a female patient between 2 and 15 years old who had a stem cell transplant for aplastic anemia, so the T cells may come from the graft donor. The rearrangement joins TRBV5-1 to TRBJ1-1; maybe TRBD1 (5 bases). The sequences come from PBMCs, mostly from graft donor cells, collected 180 days after TCRalphabeta/CD19-depleted stem cell transplant. For the CDR3, the DNA is TGCGCCAGCAGCTTGGGACAGTCGGACACTGAAGCTTTCTTT. Translation gives CASSLGQSDTEAFF.